The present entry profiles one TCR beta chain with its context. This specimen belongs to a study of blood T cell repertoires in COVID-19. V trimming: 4 bases; J trimming: 4 bases; junction bases outside the gene matches: 8. CDR1 and CDR2 (germline): MNHEY, SVGAGI. This CDR3 comprises 15 residues. Cohorts were assigned according to the clinical history that participants reported. The protocol was immunoSEQ multiplex PCR, while the TCRdb copy is restricted to in-frame clones and leaves out a portion. The sample carries approximately 190,000 clones, 70% to 85% recorded once. The source is a woman in her sixties or seventies with acute COVID-19. Material: PBMCs or T cells enriched from blood (not recorded which). J is TRBJ1-2 and V is TRBV6-5, with 8 positions matching TRBD1. CDR3 DNA: TGTGCCAGCAGTTCCCGGACAGGGAGGAGCTATGGCTACACCTTC. Amino acid sequence: CASSSRTGRSYGYTF.